These T cell receptor beta chains were read from a single sample in a study of T cells in Graves' hyperthyroidism and ophthalmopathy. TCRdb reanalysed the multiplex PCR reads using MiXCR and keeps one entry per CDR3 protein. Counted here are hundreds of thousands of distinct CDR3 sequences, roughly 46% occurring once; the ten biggest clones make up about 8.2%. Sequencing was done on a sample of peripheral blood or thyroid tissue (not recorded which). The receptor set was obtained from a woman aged 18-29 years with Graves' hyperthyroidism. The CDR3 runs from the conserved cysteine through the conserved F or W. Fields, in order: J gene, clone size, V gene, D gene, CDR3 DNA, CDR3 protein. D genes are given only for firm matches. Expanded clones get a size class; other rows say once, few or many, or leave the size out.

>TRBJ1-6|.|TRBV10-3|TRBD1
TGTGCCATCAGGGACAGGGAAAATTCACCCCTCCACTTT
CAIRDRENSPLHF
>TRBJ1-3|few|TRBV20-1|.
TGCAGTGCTAGAGGCCAGCACCACGGGAACACCATATATTTT
CSARGQHHGNTIYF
>TRBJ1-1|.|TRBV15|.
TGTGCCACTCGTCGACCGGCCGCAGGCACTGAAGCTTTCTTT
CATRRPAAGTEAFF
>TRBJ2-2|.|TRBV20-1|.
TGCAGTGCTAGAGAACGAACCGGGGAGCTGTTTTTT
CSARERTGELFF
>TRBJ1-6|many|TRBV7-9|.
TGTGCCAGCAGCTTAGCAGTAGCAGGGGATTCACCCCTCCACTTT
CASSLAVAGDSPLHF
>TRBJ2-7|.|TRBV7-8|TRBD2
TGTGCCAGCAGCTTAGTCCTAGCGGGCGTTACCGAGCAGTACTTC
CASSLVLAGVTEQYF
>TRBJ2-5|.|TRBV29-1|TRBD2
TGCAGCAGGATAGCGGGAGGGGGGACCCAGTACTTC
CSRIAGGGTQYF
>TRBJ1-5|few|TRBV24-1|.
TGTGCCACCAGTGATTGGACGGGGCCCCAGCATTTT
CATSDWTGPQHF
>TRBJ1-1|few|TRBV10-3|.
TGTGCCAGCACCAGGGGATTTAATGTTGAAGCTTTCTTT
CASTRGFNVEAFF
>TRBJ2-2|.|TRBV7-9|TRBD1
TGTGCCAGCAGCTTACAGGGGGCTGCGAGGACCGGGGAGCTGTTTTTT
CASSLQGAARTGELFF
>TRBJ2-7|.|TRBV20-1|TRBD1
TGCAGTGCTGGAGGACCAACAGGGGGAACCACGGGCGAGCAGTACTTC
CSAGGPTGGTTGEQYF
>TRBJ2-7|once|TRBV4-1|.
TGCGCCAGCAGCCAAGACGTGGGCAGCTCCTACGAGCAGTACTTC
CASSQDVGSSYEQYF
>TRBJ2-7|.|TRBV7-4|TRBD1
TGTGCCAGCAGTTACTCGAATCCGGGGACAGGCGAGCAGTACTTC
CASSYSNPGTGEQYF
>TRBJ1-5|few|TRBV7-6|.
TGTGCCAGCAGCAGGGGGGACGGTTTCCCCCAGCATTTT
CASSRGDGFPQHF
>TRBJ2-5|.|TRBV29-1|TRBD1
TGCAGCGTCCAACAGGGGGACCAAGAGACCCAGTACTTC
CSVQQGDQETQYF
>TRBJ2-5|few|TRBV12-5|.
TGTGCTAGTGGTTTGGTTGGAATCCAAGAGACCCAGTACTTC
CASGLVGIQETQYF
>TRBJ1-5|.|TRBV7-2|TRBD1
TGTGCCAGCAGCTTATCAGGGACAGGGGGTCTTAGGAGTCAGCCCCAGCATTTT
CASSLSGTGGLRSQPQHF